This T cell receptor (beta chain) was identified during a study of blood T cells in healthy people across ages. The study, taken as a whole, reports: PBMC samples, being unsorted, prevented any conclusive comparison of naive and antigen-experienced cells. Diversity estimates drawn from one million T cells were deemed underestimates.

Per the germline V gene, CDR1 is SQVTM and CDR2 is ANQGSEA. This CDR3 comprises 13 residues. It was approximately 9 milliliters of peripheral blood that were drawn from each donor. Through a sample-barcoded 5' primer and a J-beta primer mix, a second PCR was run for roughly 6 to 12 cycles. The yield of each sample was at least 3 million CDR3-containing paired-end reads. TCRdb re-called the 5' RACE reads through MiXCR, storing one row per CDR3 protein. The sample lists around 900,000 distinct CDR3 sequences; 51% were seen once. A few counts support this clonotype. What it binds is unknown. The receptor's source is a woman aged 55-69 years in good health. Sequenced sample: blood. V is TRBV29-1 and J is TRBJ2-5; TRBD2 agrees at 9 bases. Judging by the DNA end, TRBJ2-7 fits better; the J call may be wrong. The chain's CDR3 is CSVLAGRRGEQYF. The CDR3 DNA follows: TGCAGCGTCCTAGCGGGAAGAAGGGGCGAGCAGTACTTC.